This entry lists 22 T cell receptor beta chains sequenced from one sample in a study of cytotoxic CD8 clonotypes in ibrutinib-treated CLL (dated by TCRdb to the early 2020s). Receptor libraries were prepared by the immunoSEQ multiplex PCR assay. TCRdb re-hosts the immuneACCESS table, in-frame sequences only. Its copies lack some clones; in the studies checked, an unresolved V gene accounts for under half of them, and the cause for the rest is not known. In all, the sample holds about 330,000 clones, and about 64% of those were seen once. The ten largest clones capture around 6.3% of the sample. The sample in question was PBMCs, obtained after 36 months of ibrutinib treatment. The receptor set was obtained from a human donor with chronic lymphocytic leukemia.

This chain uses TRBV28 with TRBJ2-7, with a possible D match to TRBD1 (6 bases). In germline, CDR1 is MDHEN, CDR2 SYDVKM. The germline V and J ends were trimmed by 6 bases and 6 bases, with 24 bases remaining between them. The CDR3 extends over 16 amino acids. In DNA form, the CDR3 reads TGTGCCAGCAGACCGAGAACACAGGGTACGAAGGGCGAGCAGTACTTC. It yields the protein CASRPRTQGTKGEQYF.

On this clone: Other DNA sequences in the sample encode the same CDR3. The chain couples TRBV9 to TRBJ2-5; D is uncertain. The ends were cut back, 0 bases at V and 0 bases at J, with 9 bases in the middle. Germline values: CDR1 SGDLS, CDR2 YYNGEE. CDR3 length: 15 residues. CDR3 amino acids: CASSVVGNHQETQYF. The CDR3 DNA follows: TGTGCCAGCAGCGTAGTTGGGAACCACCAAGAGACCCAGTACTTC.

The chain has TRBV29-1 and TRBJ2-1; 9 bases fit TRBD1. Trimming took 6 bases from V and 10 from J; bases not matched to a gene: 13. The CDR3 is made up of 14 amino acids. The V gene's germline CDR1 is SQVTM and CDR2 ANQGSEA. CDR3 protein: CSVAYRGLGQEQFF. The CDR3 coding sequence is TGCAGCGTCGCGTACAGGGGGCTAGGCCAAGAGCAGTTCTTC.

This chain connects TRBV2 to TRBJ1-2; TRBD1 matches at 11 bases. This CDR3 is 13 amino acids long. V lost 6 bases to trimming and J lost 10 bases; unmatched junction nucleotides: 7. In germline, CDR1 is SNHLY, CDR2 FYNNEI. This CDR3 reads CASRWRDRGDYTF. Here the CDR3 DNA reads TGTGCCAGCAGGTGGAGGGACAGGGGGGACTACACCTTC.

The chain couples TRBV7-9 to TRBJ2-7, with 8 bases lining up with TRBD1. The CDR3 runs to 13 residues. Germline V gene lookup returns CDR1 SEHNR and CDR2 FQNEAQ (reference sequence). The trim removed 4 bases at V and 10 bases at J, leaving 9 bases unmatched. This chain's CDR3 is CASSSGQVYGQYF. CDR3 DNA: TGTGCCAGCAGCTCGGGACAGGTCTACGGTCAGTACTTC.

The chain joins TRBV6-5 to TRBJ1-4; 8 bases fit TRBD1. This CDR3 has 13 residues. V trimming: 5 bases; J trimming: 7 bases; junction bases outside the gene matches: 3. Germline V gene lookup returns CDR1 MNHEY and CDR2 SVGAGI. DNA of the CDR3: TGTGCCAGCAGTCGACAGGGGAGTGAAAAACTGTTTTTT. Protein product: CASSRQGSEKLFF.

The chain employs TRBV7-9 and TRBJ1-4; no firm D call. Germline V lookup: CDR1 SEHNR, CDR2 FQNEAQ (reference sequence). Between the trimmed V and J ends, which lost 1 base and 2 bases, there was a span of 5 bases. This CDR3 has 14 residues. Here the CDR3 reads CASSLELTNEKLFF. For the CDR3, the DNA is TGTGCCAGCAGCTTAGAGTTGACTAATGAAAAACTGTTTTTT.

The chain couples TRBV10-3 to TRBJ2-1, with 7 nucleotides matching TRBD2. The J segment lost 9 bases and the V segment lost 4 bases, leaving 12 bases of the junction unmatched. Germline V CDR1 and CDR2: ENHRY, SYGVKD. CDR3 length equals 15 residues. In nucleotides, the CDR3 is TGTGCCATCAGTGCCCCAGCGGGAATTATGGTTGAGCAGTTCTTC. The encoded protein is CAISAPAGIMVEQFF.

This clone showed up just once. The chain links TRBV7-9 to TRBJ2-7, with D perhaps matching TRBD1 or TRBD2 (5 bases each). Deletions cut 5 bases from V and 3 bases from J, with 17 bases between. The CDR3 consists of 15 residues. Germline values: CDR1 SEHNR, CDR2 FQNEAQ (reference sequence). CDR3 in amino acids: CASSPVPDGGYEQYF. For the CDR3, the DNA is TGTGCCAGCAGCCCTGTGCCAGATGGGGGCTACGAGCAGTACTTC. Using reference TRBV7-9 and TRBJ2-7 for the parts outside the CDR3, the full variable domain is DTGVSQNPRHKITKRGQNVTFRCDPISEHNRLYWYRQTLGQGPEFLTYFQNEAQLEKSRLLSDRFSAERPKGSFSTLEIQRTEQGDSAMYLCASSPVPDGGYEQYFGPGTRLTVT.

This clone has only a few counts. The chain employs TRBV10-2 and TRBJ1-2; D not resolved. Germline-derived CDR1 and CDR2 are WSHSY and SAAADI. Trimming pared 2 bases from V and 7 bases from J, leaving 11 bases between. The CDR3 is made up of 13 amino acids. DNA of the CDR3: TGCGCCAGCAGTGAGCTGTTGTTGGGTGGCTACACCTTC. This sequence encodes CASSELLLGGYTF.

This clone was picked up a small number of times. This chain joins TRBV1 and TRBJ1-1; the table's D call TRBD1 went unverified against the DNA. TRBV1 is deemed a pseudogene. CDR3 length equals 18 residues. The CDR3 DNA is TGCACCAGCAGCCAAGCCGCCGTCCGGGACAGGGTAAACACTGAAGCTTTCTTT. This translates into CTSSQAAVRDRVNTEAFF.

The chain joins TRBV7-6 to TRBJ2-5; no firm D call. The germline CDR1 and CDR2 sequences are SGHVS and FNYEAQ. V gave up 5 bases and J gave up 1 base, with 8 bases separating them. This CDR3 comprises 13 residues. CDR3 coding DNA: TGTGCCAGCAGCGGACGGACCCAAGAGACCCAGTACTTC. It translates to CASSGRTQETQYF.

The genes are TRBV2 and TRBJ2-5; D gene ambiguous. Germline lookup yields CDR1 SNHLY and CDR2 FYNNEI. V was pared by 0 bases and J by 5 bases, with 7 bases between. The CDR3 spans 13 residues. The chain's CDR3 is CASSEALGETQYF. For the CDR3, the DNA is TGTGCCAGCAGTGAAGCCCTGGGGGAGACCCAGTACTTC.

This clone has only one observation. This sequence joins TRBV6-5 and TRBJ2-5; D is undetermined. The J call could be wrong; TRBJ2-7 is a better fit for the DNA end. The V gene's germline CDR1 is MNHEY and CDR2 SVGAGI. This CDR3 has 15 residues. CDR3 loop: CASSSMIGFGYEQYF. The DNA of the CDR3 is TGTGCCAGCAGTTCGATGATTGGATTCGGGTACGAGCAGTACTTC.

The rearrangement joins TRBV7-2 to TRBJ1-2; D gene unclear. Germline V lookup: CDR1 SGHTA, CDR2 FQGNSA. With 2 bases removed from V and 2 bases from J, the gap between germline ends came to 15 bases. There are 16 residues in the CDR3. The CDR3, as DNA: TGTGCCAGCAGCTTATCTGCAGCTCACCAAAACTATGGCTACACCTTC. It is translated as CASSLSAAHQNYGYTF.

V is TRBV9 and J is TRBJ2-7; D uncertain. The CDR3 has 13 residues. CDR1 is SGDLS and CDR2 is YYNGEE in the germline V gene. Trimming removed 0 bases from V and 5 bases from J, with 9 bases in between. The CDR3 nucleotides read TGTGCCAGCAGCGTAGCCGGGCGGCACGAGCAGTACTTC. This translates into CASSVAGRHEQYF.

The chain uses TRBV19 and TRBJ1-6; possible D gene TRBD1, 6 bases. Trimming shortened V by 9 bases and J by 7 bases, and 16 bases separated the two germline ends. CDR1 LNHDA and CDR2 SQIVND come from the germline V gene (reference sequence). This CDR3 is built from 14 residues. The CDR3 DNA reads as TGTGCCAGCTCGCGAGACAGGTTAAATTCACCCCTCCACTTT. It translates to CASSRDRLNSPLHF.

This chain uses TRBV10-3 with TRBJ2-7; 12 bases match TRBD1. The ends lost 6 bases at V and 5 bases at J; junction bases unmatched: 5. Germline-derived CDR1 and CDR2 are ENHRY and SYGVKD. CDR3 length: 14 amino acids. The CDR3 DNA sequence: TGTGCCATCAGGCCGGGACAGGGGGCGAACGAGCAGTACTTC. It specifies CAIRPGQGANEQYF.

The V gene is TRBV5-1, the J gene TRBJ2-1, with D hard to call. Trimming left V 1 base short and J 8 bases short, with 16 bases between. The CDR3 has 15 residues. The germline V gene has CDR1 SGHRS and CDR2 YFSETQ. The CDR3 coding sequence is TGCGCCAGCAGCTTGCTGCTCTCTTGGATGGATGAGCAGTTCTTC. It yields the protein CASSLLLSWMDEQFF.

This chain links TRBV10-3 with TRBJ2-3; D ambiguous. The V gene's germline CDR1 is ENHRY and CDR2 SYGVKD. V was shortened by 10 bases and J by 3 bases, with 8 bases between the two germline ends. There are 11 residues in the CDR3. CDR3 loop: CATRRTDTQYF. The CDR3 DNA is TGTGCCACTAGGCGGACAGATACGCAGTATTTT.

This clone showed up just once. The gene calls are TRBV29-1 and TRBJ2-3, with a possible D match to TRBD1 (5 bases). The germline gives CDR1 SQVTM, CDR2 ANQGSEA. The CDR3 length is 14 residues. V was cut by 6 bases and J by 0 bases, with 13 bases left in between. The CDR3 sequence: CSVTGETSTDTQYF. CDR3 nucleotide sequence: TGCAGCGTCACAGGAGAAACTAGCACAGATACGCAGTATTTT.

J is TRBJ2-1 and V is TRBV29-1; 10 bases fit TRBD2. Germline CDR1 SQVTM, CDR2 ANQGSEA. After removal of 4 bases from V and 8 bases from J, the junction contained 5 bases not matched to a gene. The CDR3 runs to 13 residues. The CDR3 DNA is TGCAGCGTTGCCCTAGCGGGGGTGGATGAGCAGTTCTTC. This gives the protein CSVALAGVDEQFF.